The entry below gives a single T cell receptor (beta chain) sequence along with its context. This clonotype occurred a few times. The clone's antigen remains unknown. The record has no base qualities; no much larger clone is one base away. This entry belongs to a study of blood T cells in healthy people across ages (dated by TCRdb to between 2015 and 2017). About the study as a whole: In model experiments, roughly one uniquely barcoded TCR beta cDNA molecule per two T cells was captured by template switching. The study measured age-related changes in TCR beta repertoire diversity using deep sequencing normalized with unique cDNA molecular identifiers. Donors were grouped into four age groups: young (average about 15 years), middle-aged (roughly 37), aged (around 60) and long-lived (around 80). To avoid experimental bias, donors of different ages were distributed randomly across sequencing lanes. Two additional independent replicas of 1 million unique cDNA reads from the same blood draw were analyzed for two donors (one aged 18 to 30 and one aged 80 or older). Overall study results and their limits: A strong correlation was found between observed TCR beta diversity and the percentage of naive T cells measured by flow cytometry. Estimates of total diversity based on one million sequenced T cells were regarded as lower bounds and as underestimates. As age increased, observed TCR beta diversity per million T cells dropped in a roughly linear way, and a significant reduction was already evident by age 40. Compared with the aged group, the long-lived group had more naive CD4+ T cells, fewer expanded clones and increased TCR diversity, suggesting age selection. The CMV infection status of donors was not known, potentially confounding age-related changes in expanded clonotypes. Because profiling used bulk unsorted PBMCs, naive and antigen-experienced compartments could not be compared conclusively.

The approximately 39 donors, aged about 6 to 100 years, were systemically healthy Caucasian individuals from Russia. Each donor gave 8 to 10 milliliters of peripheral blood, drawn into EDTA-treated Vacutainer tubes. Ficoll-Paque density-gradient centrifugation was used to isolate PBMCs, with at least 7 million per sample. Total RNA, at least 5 micrograms per sample, was extracted from PBMCs with Trizol reagent. For every donor, flow cytometry on a PBMC aliquot measured the percentage of naive CD45RAhigh/CD27high T cells. At the junction V is shortened by 4 bases and J by 8 bases, with 19 bases in between. CDR1 and CDR2 (SGHRS, YFSETQ) derive from the germline V gene. The CDR3 holds 15 amino acids from the cysteine to the phenylalanine. Only the CDR3 part of the read is kept: 45 bases, read in frame from the first base. The library was generated by 5' RACE. The sample was run on an Illumina HiSeq 2500. A second 7 to 11 cycle PCR used a sample-barcoded 5' primer and a J-beta primer mix. A template-switch 5' adaptor carrying 12 random nucleotides introduced a unique molecular identifier onto each TCR beta cDNA molecule. Each sample yielded at least 3 million CDR3-containing paired-end reads. All of the RNA was converted into first-strand cDNA using the Mint cDNA synthesis kit, with a TRBC-specific oligonucleotide serving as the primer. All cDNA was treated with uracil-DNA glycosylase and then went through a first 18-cycle PCR with the universal primers M1SS and BC2_uni_R. In the original analysis: For normalization, 1 million high-quality reads were randomly selected from each sample, with every read carrying a distinct molecular identifier. Reads with shared molecular identifiers were discarded instead of being binned into consensus sequences. MiTCR, set to a Q25 quality threshold and the strictest error-elimination algorithm, was used for CDR3 identification, clonotype clustering and error correction. A nonparametric unseen species model with Euler transformation was used to estimate a lower bound on total TCR beta diversity. TCRdb reprocessed the public reads (quality trimming at Q25 with fastp, clone calling with MiXCR) and kept in-frame beta chains. Each CDR3 protein gets just one entry, which takes the most common genes and DNA from the rows behind it. The V and J calls were not made by the authors but by TCRdb's processing. The sample has approximately 1,000,000 distinct CDR3 sequences on record, 35% to 45% of them singletons. Around 13% of the sample is in the top ten clones.

The receptor was isolated from a man younger than 35 in good health. Sample: blood. Rearrangement joined TRBV5-1 to TRBJ2-1; no D gene can be assigned with confidence. The sequenced DNA: TGCGCCAGCAGCGTCTATGTAGACCGGAATGATGAGCAGTTCTTC. Translated, this gives CASSVYVDRNDEQFF.